This T cell receptor (beta chain) was retrieved from a study of early T cells in non-severe SARS-CoV-2 infection. For the study at large: The chains were unpaired, and the sequenced material was bulk RNA from unsorted whole blood.

The library protocol tagged individual cDNA molecules with unique molecular identifiers. Each CDR3 protein gets one entry after TCRdb re-called the 5' RACE reads with MiXCR. Of more than 25,000 distinct CDR3 sequences listed, roughly a tenth are singletons. The CDR3 is made up of 17 amino acids. Trimming took 3 bases from V and 0 from J, leaving 12 bases between them. Germline-derived CDR1 and CDR2 are LNHDA and SQIVND (reference sequence). This clonotype was detected ten times or more. The antigen remains unidentified. Study-wide results and limits: VDJdb-based matching was biased toward anti-spike CD8 responses and missed private and CD4 specificities.

The chain joins TRBV19 to TRBJ2-6; possibly TRBD1 for D (6 bases). The clonotype originates from an adult who was a healthcare worker with PCR-confirmed SARS-CoV-2 infection or an uninfected control (not recorded which). Sequencing used whole blood. CDR3 sequence: CASSIGQQYSGANVLTF. CDR3 bases: TGTGCCAGTAGTATCGGACAGCAGTACTCTGGGGCCAACGTCCTGACTTTC. Looking up the rest from reference TRBV19 and TRBJ2-6 gives the full variable domain: DGGITQSPKYLFRKEGQNVTLSCEQNLNHDAMYWYRQDPGQGLRLIYYSQIVNDFQKGDIAEGYSVSREKKESFPLTVTSAQKNPTAFYLCASSIGQQYSGANVLTFGAGSRLTVL.